This passage covers 18 T cell receptor beta chains from one sample sequenced in a study of T cells in Graves' hyperthyroidism and ophthalmopathy. Amplified TCR beta CDR3 regions came from RNA transcripts. HTBI primers were used for first-round RT-PCR of the TCR CDR3. TCRdb re-called the multiplex PCR reads through MiXCR, storing one row per CDR3 protein. The profile shows some 620,000 distinct CDR3 sequences, around 15% of them singletons. The sample consisted of blood. These receptor sequences come from a woman in her thirties with Graves' hyperthyroidism.

This clonotype occurred many times. V usage is TRBV10-3 and J usage is TRBJ2-5, with TRBD2 identical over 8 bases. Germline assignment: CDR1 ENHRY and CDR2 SYGVKD. V lost 3 bases and J lost 5; bases outside the gene matches: 5. The CDR3 spans 14 residues. CDR3 loop: CAISDLAGMETQYF. Written as DNA, the CDR3 is TGTGCCATCAGTGACTTAGCGGGAATGGAGACCCAGTACTTC.

In its sample, this clonotype was seen many times. The chain links TRBV12-3 or TRBV12-4 to TRBJ1-5; TRBD1 agrees at 10 bases. Trimming took 6 bases from V and 5 from J; bases not matched to a gene: 7. CDR3 size: 15 residues. CDR3 residues: CASRPQGQGYQPQHF. The CDR3 DNA follows: TGTGCCAGCAGACCGCAGGGACAGGGGTATCAGCCCCAGCATTTT.

This clonotype was counted many times. The rearrangement uses TRBV20-1 and TRBJ2-7; 9 bases line up with TRBD2. The J segment lost 4 bases and the V segment lost 3 bases, leaving 7 bases of the junction unmatched. Germline CDR1 is DFQATT and CDR2 is SNEGSKA (reference sequence). The CDR3 sequence is 14 residues long. The CDR3 is CSARWSGRLYEQYF. The DNA of the CDR3 is TGCAGTGCTAGGTGGAGCGGGAGGCTGTACGAGCAGTACTTC.

This clonotype was observed a handful of times. The chain carries TRBV5-5 and TRBJ2-1; 7 nucleotides align to TRBD2. V was pared by 4 bases and J by 8 bases, with 24 bases of the junction left unmatched. This CDR3 comprises 19 residues. Germline CDR1 SGHKS, CDR2 YYEKEE (reference sequence). DNA for the CDR3: TGTGCCAGCAGCCCACTACCCCGCGGGGGAGGGCCGTCAGTGGATGAGCAGTTCTTC. This encodes CASSPLPRGGGPSVDEQFF.

This clonotype turned up a few times. This chain links TRBV20-1 with TRBJ2-7, with 7 positions matching TRBD1. V was pared by 1 base and J by 11 bases, with 8 bases of the junction left unmatched. CDR1 and CDR2 (germline): DFQATT, SNEGSKA (reference sequence). This CDR3 is built from 12 residues. This CDR3 reads CSARGLGQKKYF. The DNA of the CDR3 is TGCAGTGCTAGAGGCTTGGGACAGAAGAAGTACTTC.

The chain carries TRBV5-8 and TRBJ1-2; no definite D call. Germline V gene lookup returns CDR1 SGHTS and CDR2 YDEGEE. The V gene lost 0 bases and the J gene lost 5 bases, with 11 bases spanning the gap. The CDR3 extends over 14 amino acids. DNA for the CDR3: TGTGCCAGCAGCTTGGATGCTGAGGATTATGGCTACACCTTC. It encodes CASSLDAEDYGYTF.

This clonotype has at least ten counts. The rearrangement joins TRBV7-2 to TRBJ2-3, with TRBD2 matching 9 bases. Germline trimming cut 7 bases from V and 1 base from J; bases unmatched to any gene: 6. This CDR3 region has 15 residues. Germline lookup yields CDR1 SGHTA and CDR2 FQGNSA. The CDR3 reads CASMAREGRTDTQYF. CDR3 nucleotides: TGTGCCAGCATGGCGCGGGAGGGCCGCACAGATACGCAGTATTTT.

This clonotype was recorded many times. The V and J genes are TRBV7-8 and TRBJ1-6; D might be TRBD1 (5 bases). CDR1 SGHVS and CDR2 FQNEAQ come from the germline V gene. The CDR3 length is 14 residues. The V gene lost 6 bases and the J gene lost 7 bases, with 13 bases spanning the gap. In DNA form, the CDR3 reads TGTGCCAGCAGACCCGGGACTTCGAATTCACCCCTCCACTTT. This codes for CASRPGTSNSPLHF. The full variable domain, rest sourced from reference TRBV7-8 and TRBJ1-6, is GAGVSQSPRYKVAKRGQDVALRCDPISGHVSLFWYQQALGQGPEFLTYFQNEAQLDKSGLPSDRFFAERPEGSVSTLKIQRTQQEDSAVYLCASRPGTSNSPLHFGNGTRLTVT.

This rearrangement joins TRBV12-3 or TRBV12-4 to TRBJ2-4; D could derive from TRBD1 or TRBD2 (5 bases each). This CDR3 has 13 residues. The V end was cut by 6 bases, the J end by 7 bases, with 13 bases between. The CDR3 DNA reads as TGTGCCAGCAGCGACGCCGGGACCAACATTCAGTACTTC. Protein sequence: CASSDAGTNIQYF.

The chain combines TRBV28 with TRBJ1-5, with TRBD1 as a possible D gene (5 bases). The CDR3 has 15 residues. The germline gives CDR1 MDHEN, CDR2 SYDVKM. Trimming shortened V by 4 bases and J by 5 bases, and 15 bases separated the two germline ends. This CDR3 reads CASSYPWGLYQPQHF. The CDR3 region has the DNA TGTGCCAGCAGTTACCCCTGGGGCCTTTATCAGCCCCAGCATTTT. The full variable domain, in which reference TRBV28 and TRBJ1-5 provide the parts outside the CDR3, is DVKVTQSSRYLVKRTGEKVFLECVQDMDHENMFWYRQDPGLGLRLIYFSYDVKMKEKGDIPEGYSVSREKKERFSLILESASTNQTSMYLCASSYPWGLYQPQHFGDGTRLSIL.

This clonotype showed up just a few times. The V and J genes are TRBV6-1 and TRBJ1-1; D possibly corresponds to TRBD1 (6 bases). Deletions cut 6 bases from V and 5 bases from J, with 16 bases between. Per the germline V gene, CDR1 is MNHNS and CDR2 is SASEGT. This CDR3 spans 14 amino acids. This chain's CDR3 is CASSPRGWRTEAFF. The CDR3 DNA sequence: TGTGCCAGCAGCCCCAGGGGTTGGAGGACTGAAGCTTTCTTT.

This clonotype was counted many times. This chain links TRBV6-1 with TRBJ1-1, with D maybe TRBD1 (6 bases). Germline V gene data show CDR1 as MNHNS and CDR2 as SASEGT. V lost 1 base and J lost 1, with 16 bases in between. The CDR3 covers 17 residues. CDR3 sequence reads: CASSEGGRGYTNTEAFF. The CDR3 DNA is TGTGCCAGCAGTGAAGGCGGCAGGGGTTATACGAACACTGAAGCTTTCTTT.

This clonotype was seen many times. The V call is TRBV19, the J call TRBJ1-2; TRBD1 might be the D (6 bases). CDR3 length: 13 residues. Germline lookup yields CDR1 LNHDA and CDR2 SQIVND (reference sequence). Trimming pared 10 bases from V and 3 bases from J, leaving 15 bases between. CDR3 sequence (DNA): TGTGCCACCTCCAGACAGGCCCACTATGGCTACACCTTC. It yields the protein CATSRQAHYGYTF.

This clonotype came up a few times. This sequence joins TRBV28 and TRBJ1-2, with D unclear. The CDR3 is 15 residues long. Germline V gene sequence: CDR1 MDHEN, CDR2 SYDVKM. Trimming took 2 bases from V and 2 from J, leaving 12 bases between them. The CDR3 region is CASSLVPDSNYGYTF. The CDR3 DNA reads TGTGCCAGCAGTTTAGTGCCGGACTCCAACTATGGCTACACCTTC.

This clonotype was detected a few times. V gene TRBV7-9 combines with J gene TRBJ2-7; no firm D call. Deletions cut 4 bases from V and 6 bases from J, with 7 bases between. CDR3 length: 11 amino acids. The germline V gene has CDR1 SEHNR and CDR2 FQNEAQ (reference sequence). CDR3 sequence: CASSSHSEQYF. Here the CDR3 DNA reads TGTGCCAGCAGCTCCCATTCCGAGCAGTACTTC.

This clonotype was counted many times. The chain has TRBV10-3 and TRBJ1-6; possibly TRBD1 for D (6 bases). The CDR3 extends over 13 amino acids. Germline V CDR1 and CDR2: ENHRY, SYGVKD. Between the trimmed V and J ends, which lost 8 bases and 5 bases, there was a span of 10 bases. This CDR3 reads CAIRSGDNSPLHF. The CDR3, as DNA: TGTGCCATCCGATCAGGGGATAATTCACCCCTCCACTTT.

V and J are TRBV20-1 and TRBJ2-4, with a possible D match to TRBD1 (6 bases). V was shortened by 0 bases and J by 9 bases, with 12 bases between the two germline ends. CDR1 and CDR2 (germline): DFQATT, SNEGSKA (reference sequence). CDR3 length equals 13 residues. The CDR3 coding sequence is TGCAGTGCTAGAGACCCGACAGGCGGCATTCAGTACTTC. Its protein product is CSARDPTGGIQYF.

This clonotype was observed many times. The genes are TRBV6-5 and TRBJ2-7, with 8 positions matching TRBD2. The germline V gene encodes CDR1 MNHEY and CDR2 SVGAGI. The J segment lost 3 bases and the V segment lost 4 bases, leaving 8 bases of the junction unmatched. CDR3 length equals 15 residues. For the CDR3, the DNA is TGTGCCAGCAGTTCTCCTACTAGCGGCAACTACGAGCAGTACTTC. It codes for CASSSPTSGNYEQYF.